This T cell receptor (beta chain) derives from a study of blood T cell repertoires in COVID-19. From germline, CDR1 is SGHRS and CDR2 YFSETQ. V was pared by 7 bases and J by 2 bases, with 15 bases between. The CDR3 is 14 residues long. Repertoires were generated with immunoSEQ multiplex PCR, while TCRdb's copy carries only in-frame clones and drops some. In the table there are tens of thousands of clones, roughly 86% of which are singletons. The receptor comes from a human donor in a cohort sampled during active COVID-19. The specimen was peripheral blood. The genes are TRBV5-1 and TRBJ1-1, with D maybe TRBD1 (6 bases). CDR3 coding DNA: TGCGCCAGCGGACCCGGACAGATTAACACTGAAGCTTTCTTT. This gives the protein CASGPGQINTEAFF.